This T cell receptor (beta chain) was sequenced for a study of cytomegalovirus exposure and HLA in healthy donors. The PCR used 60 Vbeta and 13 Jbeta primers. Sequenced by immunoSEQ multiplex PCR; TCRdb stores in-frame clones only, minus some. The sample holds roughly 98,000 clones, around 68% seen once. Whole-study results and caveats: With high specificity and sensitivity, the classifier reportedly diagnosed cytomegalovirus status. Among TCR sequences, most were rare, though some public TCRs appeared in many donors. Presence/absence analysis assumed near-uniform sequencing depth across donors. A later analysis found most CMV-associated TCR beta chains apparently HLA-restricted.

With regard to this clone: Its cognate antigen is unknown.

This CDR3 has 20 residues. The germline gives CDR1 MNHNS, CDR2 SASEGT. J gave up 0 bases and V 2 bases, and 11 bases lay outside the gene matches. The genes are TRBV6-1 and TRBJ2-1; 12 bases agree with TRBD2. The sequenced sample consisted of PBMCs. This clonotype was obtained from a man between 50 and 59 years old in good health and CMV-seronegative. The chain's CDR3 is CASSERRTSGITSSYNEQFF. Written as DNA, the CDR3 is TGTGCCAGCAGTGAACGAAGGACTAGCGGGATAACGAGCTCCTACAATGAGCAGTTCTTC.